The T cell receptor (beta chain) under discussion was sequenced for a study of blood T cell repertoires in COVID-19. In the study overall: The United States, Italy and Spain supplied acute and convalescent COVID-19 samples.

The authors' processing: Amplifying reference gene primers gave estimates of nucleated cell counts. Using immunoSEQ multiplex PCR, the repertoire was profiled, and TCRdb retains in-frame clones only, with some absent. V, J and clone size reflect that table, while D and trimming were determined from the DNA. The data contain some 180,000 clones, 70% to 90% of them singletons. In germline, CDR1 is SGHDT, CDR2 YYEEEE. The CDR3 covers 14 residues. Trimming pared 9 bases from V and 0 bases from J, leaving 12 bases between. The V and J genes are TRBV5-6 and TRBJ2-2; a weak D match, TRBD1 (5 bases). The sequenced sample consisted of peripheral blood. The receptor comes from a man in his sixties with active or convalescent COVID-19. The CDR3 here is CATKQGPNTGELFF. The CDR3 bases are TGTGCCACCAAGCAGGGTCCGAACACCGGGGAGCTGTTTTTT.